This T cell receptor (beta chain) was recovered during a study of cytomegalovirus exposure and HLA in healthy donors listed by TCRdb under 2017. A note on the overall study: A later analysis indicated that the roughly 130 validation repertoires were generated on the platform also employed for the 650 to 850 repertoires of the first cohort. The study aimed to test whether cataloging public T cell receptors could reveal signatures of past pathogen exposure. Along with the approximately 700-subject first cohort, a separate validation cohort of roughly 110 different subjects was used. High-throughput TCR immunosequencing, statistical association of individual TCRs with disease status, and machine learning were combined to predict cytomegalovirus infection status.

Comments on this clone: What antigen it recognizes has not been identified. The input lacks base qualities; no much larger clone sits a single base away.

Paper-wide results and their limitations: According to the authors, the approach could potentially be generalized to other disease states and immunological phenotypes. In a later analysis, TCRs clustered in the first cohort were found to also tend to co-occur in the roughly 120 validation repertoires, with around 94% of cluster scores above 0. In both the original and validation cohorts, the classifier was reported to diagnose cytomegalovirus status with high specificity and sensitivity. While some public TCRs were present in many individuals, most TCR sequences turned up only very rarely across donors. The validation cohort had no HLA typing available for a later analysis, so co-occurrence within that cohort was assessed over all 110 or so repertoires. A few of the identified cytomegalovirus-associated TCR beta chains were confirmed in vitro to be specific for cytomegalovirus antigens. The study listed 164 TCR beta chains as associated with cytomegalovirus.

Separate from the approximately 700-subject first cohort, the validation cohort of 120 subjects was the group to which the donors belonged. Deletion took 4 bases off V and 1 base off J, with a span of 10 bases between the germline ends. The CDR3 covers 14 residues, taking in both the cysteine and the phenylalanine. Just CDR3 DNA is preserved here, 42 bases in frame from base 1. CDR1 is given as SEHNR and CDR2 as FQNEAQ, both from the germline V gene (reference sequence). Library creation used the immunoSEQ multiplex PCR assay. Under the source paper's analysis protocol: A statistical classification framework was built to diagnose cytomegalovirus status from the catalog of TCR beta chain sequences. The table was pulled from immuneACCESS by TCRdb, which kept in-frame rearrangements only. Such tables lose some clones; where checked, under half of the loss comes from unresolved V genes, and the rest has no known cause. V and J calls and clone size are those listed in that table; D and trimming were worked out from the DNA. A total of some 110,000 clones appear in this sample, approximately 88% of them only once. Of the sample, around 1.9% is held by the ten largest clones.

This clonotype was sampled from a man between 18 and 29 years old in good health and CMV-seronegative. The rearranged chain carries TRBV7-9 and TRBJ2-5; TRBD1 is a weak D gene call, 6 bases matching. Sequencing was done on a sample of PBMCs. The CDR3 is CASSSTGSQETQYF. The DNA sequence is as follows: TGTGCCAGCAGCTCCACAGGGAGCCAAGAGACCCAGTACTTC.